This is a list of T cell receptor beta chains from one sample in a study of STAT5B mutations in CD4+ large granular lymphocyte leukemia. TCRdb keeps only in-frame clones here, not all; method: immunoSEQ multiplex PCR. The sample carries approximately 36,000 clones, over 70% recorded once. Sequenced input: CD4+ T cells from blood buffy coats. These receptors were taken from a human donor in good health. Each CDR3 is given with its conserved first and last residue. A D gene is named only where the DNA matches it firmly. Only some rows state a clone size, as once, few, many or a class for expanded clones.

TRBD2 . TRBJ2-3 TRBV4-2 CASSQPGLALYF TGTGCCAGCAGCCAACCGGGACTAGCTTTGTATTTT
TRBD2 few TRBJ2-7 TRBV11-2 CASGVAGERYEQYF TGTGCCAGCGGAGTAGCGGGAGAGAGGTACGAGCAGTACTTC
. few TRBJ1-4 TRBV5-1 CASSFGVNEKLFF TGCGCCAGCAGCTTCGGAGTTAATGAAAAACTGTTTTTT
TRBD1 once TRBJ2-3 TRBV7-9 CASSPDRAADTQYF TGTGCCAGCAGTCCGGACAGGGCAGCAGATACGCAGTATTTT
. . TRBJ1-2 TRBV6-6 CASSYPSQGMVGYTF TGTGCCAGCAGTTACCCCTCGCAGGGAATGGTAGGCTACACCTTC
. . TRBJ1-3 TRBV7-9 CASKDSYTIYF TGTGCCAGTAAGGACAGTTACACCATATATTTT
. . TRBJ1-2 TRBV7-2 CASSLGGSANYGYTF TGTGCCAGCAGCTTAGGGGGGTCAGCTAACTATGGCTACACCTTC
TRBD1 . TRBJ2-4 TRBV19 CASSKDRVSNIQYF TGTGCCAGTAGTAAGGACAGGGTCAGCAACATTCAGTACTTC
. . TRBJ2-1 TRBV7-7 CASSFAGSDNEQFF TGTGCCAGCAGCTTCGCAGGGAGTGACAATGAGCAGTTCTTC
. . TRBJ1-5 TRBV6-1 CASIRGINGNQPQHF TGTGCCAGCATTCGCGGGATTAATGGCAATCAGCCCCAGCATTTT
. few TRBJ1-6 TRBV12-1 CASSFAVSGTGRINSPLHF TGTGCCAGCAGCTTTGCCGTCTCTGGGACAGGAAGAATTAATTCACCCCTCCACTTT
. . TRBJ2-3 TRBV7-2 CASSPGGTTQYF TGTGCCAGCAGCCCAGGCGGGACTACGCAGTATTTT
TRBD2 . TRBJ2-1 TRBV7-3 CASSQALVAGDEQFF TGTGCCAGCAGCCAAGCGCTGGTAGCGGGCGATGAGCAGTTCTTC
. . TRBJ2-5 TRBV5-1 CASSLGREETQYF TGCGCCAGCAGCTTGGGACGGGAAGAGACCCAGTACTTC
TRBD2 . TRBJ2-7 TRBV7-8 CASSLSWGGYEQYF TGTGCCAGCAGCTTATCTTGGGGGGGCTACGAGCAGTACTTC
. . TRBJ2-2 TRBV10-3 CAISEAGAGTGELFF TGTGCCATCAGTGAGGCAGGGGCGGGTACCGGGGAGCTGTTTTTT
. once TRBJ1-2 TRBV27 CASRGTDRSYGYTF TGTGCCAGCAGGGGGACCGACCGGTCCTATGGCTACACCTTC
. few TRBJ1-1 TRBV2 CASSERGHRNTEAFF TGTGCCAGCAGTGAAAGGGGACATCGGAACACTGAAGCTTTCTTT
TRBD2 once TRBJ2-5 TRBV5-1 CASSLAAGGPKTQYF TGCGCCAGCAGCTTGGCCGCGGGGGGGCCGAAGACCCAGTACTTC
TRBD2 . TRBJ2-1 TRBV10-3 CAISVTGTSGKDEQFF TGTGCCATCAGTGTGACCGGGACTAGCGGGAAAGATGAGCAGTTCTTC
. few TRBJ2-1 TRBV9 CASSATSTYEQFF TGTGCCAGCAGCGCAACTAGTACGTATGAGCAGTTCTTC
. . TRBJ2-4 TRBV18 CASSQQGANIQYF TGTGCCAGCTCACAACAGGGCGCGAACATTCAGTACTTC
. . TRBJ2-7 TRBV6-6 CATFQGSYEQYF TGTGCCACCTTCCAGGGGAGCTACGAGCAGTACTTC
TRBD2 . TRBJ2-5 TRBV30 CAWSGPGGGGETQYF TGTGCCTGGAGTGGGCCCGGCGGGGGAGGTGAGACCCAGTACTTC
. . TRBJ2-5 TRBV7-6 CASSLLSETQYF TGTGCCAGCAGCTTACTCTCTGAGACCCAGTACTTC
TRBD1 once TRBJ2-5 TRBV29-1 CSVGGTGTQETQYF TGCAGCGTTGGCGGGACAGGGACCCAAGAGACCCAGTACTTC
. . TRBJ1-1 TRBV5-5 CASSFYGNTEAFF TGTGCCAGCAGCTTTTACGGTAACACTGAAGCTTTCTTT
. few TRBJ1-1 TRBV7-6 CASSLSAANTEAFF TGTGCCAGCAGCTTATCGGCAGCGAACACTGAAGCTTTCTTT
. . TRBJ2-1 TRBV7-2 CASSGSYNEQFF TGTGCCAGCTCGGGGTCCTACAATGAGCAGTTCTTC
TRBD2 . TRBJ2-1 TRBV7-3 CASSLLSGSMNEQFF TGTGCCAGCAGCTTACTGAGCGGGAGTATGAATGAGCAGTTCTTC
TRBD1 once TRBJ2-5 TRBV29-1 CSVGRDRQETQYF TGCAGCGTTGGCCGGGACAGACAAGAGACCCAGTACTTC
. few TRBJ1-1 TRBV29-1 CSVGVILNTEAFF TGCAGCGTTGGTGTCATTTTGAACACTGAAGCTTTCTTT
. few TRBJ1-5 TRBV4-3 CASSLQENDQPQHF TGCGCCAGCAGCCTCCAAGAGAACGATCAGCCCCAGCATTTT
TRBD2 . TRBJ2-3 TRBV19 CASSPPGLAITDPYGKADTQYF TGTGCCAGTAGTCCCCCGGGACTAGCGATTACCGACCCCTACGGCAAGGCGGATACGCAGTATTTT
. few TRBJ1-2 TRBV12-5 CASGFANTISTEGYTF TGTGCTAGTGGTTTCGCCAATACCATCTCAACGGAGGGCTACACCTTC
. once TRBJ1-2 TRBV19 CASRETGDISYGYTF TGTGCCAGTAGAGAGACAGGAGATATAAGCTATGGCTACACCTTC
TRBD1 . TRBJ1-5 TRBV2 CASRPGQVLRQPQHF TGTGCCAGCAGGCCTGGACAGGTCTTGCGGCAGCCCCAGCATTTT
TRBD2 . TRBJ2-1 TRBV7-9 CASSGGTSGSGFF TGTGCCAGCAGCGGCGGGACTAGCGGGAGTGGGTTCTTC
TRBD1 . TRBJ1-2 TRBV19 CASSLKTGGYTNYGYTF TGTGCCAGTAGTCTCAAGACAGGGGGCTACACTAACTATGGCTACACCTTC
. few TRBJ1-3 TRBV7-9 CASRNSGPISGNTIYF TGTGCCAGCAGAAACTCGGGACCGATCTCTGGAAACACCATATATTTT
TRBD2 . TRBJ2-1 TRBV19 CASGTSGGLLGEQFF TGTGCCAGTGGGACTAGCGGGGGGTTATTAGGTGAGCAGTTCTTC